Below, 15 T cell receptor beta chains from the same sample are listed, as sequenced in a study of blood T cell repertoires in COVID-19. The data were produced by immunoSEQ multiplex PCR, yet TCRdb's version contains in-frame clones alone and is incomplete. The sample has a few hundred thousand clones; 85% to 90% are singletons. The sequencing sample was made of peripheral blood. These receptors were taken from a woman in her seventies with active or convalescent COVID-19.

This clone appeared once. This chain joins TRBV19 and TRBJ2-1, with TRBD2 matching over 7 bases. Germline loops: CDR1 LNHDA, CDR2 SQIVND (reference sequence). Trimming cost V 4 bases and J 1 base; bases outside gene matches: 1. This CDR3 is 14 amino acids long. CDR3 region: CASSNGGSYNEQFF. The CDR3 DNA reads TGTGCCAGTAGTAACGGGGGGTCCTACAATGAGCAGTTCTTC.

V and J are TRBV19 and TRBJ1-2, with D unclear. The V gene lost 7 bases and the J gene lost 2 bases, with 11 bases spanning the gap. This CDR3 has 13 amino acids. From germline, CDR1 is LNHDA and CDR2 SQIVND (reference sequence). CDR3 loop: CASTPEANYGYTF. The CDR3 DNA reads TGTGCCAGTACCCCGGAAGCGAACTATGGCTACACCTTC.

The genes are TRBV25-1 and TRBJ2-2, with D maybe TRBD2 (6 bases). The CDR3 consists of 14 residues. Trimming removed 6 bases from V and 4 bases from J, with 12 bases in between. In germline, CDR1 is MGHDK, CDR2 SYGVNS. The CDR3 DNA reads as TGTGCCAGCAGGGGACCGGGGGTCACCGGGGAGCTGTTTTTT. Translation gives CASRGPGVTGELFF.

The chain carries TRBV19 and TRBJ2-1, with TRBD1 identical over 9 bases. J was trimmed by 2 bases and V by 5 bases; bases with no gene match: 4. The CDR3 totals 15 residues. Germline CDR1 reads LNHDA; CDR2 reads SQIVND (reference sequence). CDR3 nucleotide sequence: TGTGCCAGTAGTGTAGGACAGGGGCCCTACAATGAGCAGTTCTTC. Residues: CASSVGQGPYNEQFF.

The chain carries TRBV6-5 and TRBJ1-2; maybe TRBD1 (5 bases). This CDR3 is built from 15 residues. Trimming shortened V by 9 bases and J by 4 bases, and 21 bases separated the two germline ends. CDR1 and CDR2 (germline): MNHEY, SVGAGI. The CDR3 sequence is CASTDWADGGYGYTF. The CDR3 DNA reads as TGTGCCAGTACTGACTGGGCAGACGGGGGCTATGGCTACACCTTC.

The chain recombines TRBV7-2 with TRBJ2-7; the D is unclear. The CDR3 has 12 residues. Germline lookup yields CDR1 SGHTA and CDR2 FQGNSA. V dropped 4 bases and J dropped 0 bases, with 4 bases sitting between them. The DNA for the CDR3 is TGTGCCAGCAGCTCCAGCTCCTACGAGCAGTACTTC. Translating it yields CASSSSSYEQYF.

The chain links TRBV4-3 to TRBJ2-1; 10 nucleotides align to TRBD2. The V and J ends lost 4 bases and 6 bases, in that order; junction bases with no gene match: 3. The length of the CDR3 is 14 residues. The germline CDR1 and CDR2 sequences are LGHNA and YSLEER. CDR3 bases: TGCGCCAGCAGCCCCAGGACTAGCGGCAATGAGCAGTTCTTC. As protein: CASSPRTSGNEQFF.

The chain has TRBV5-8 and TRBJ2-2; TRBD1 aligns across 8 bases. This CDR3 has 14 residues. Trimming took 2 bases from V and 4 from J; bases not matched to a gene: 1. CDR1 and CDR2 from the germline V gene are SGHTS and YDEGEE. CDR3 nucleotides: TGTGCCAGCAGCTTTGGACAGGGCACCGGGGAGCTGTTTTTT. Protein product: CASSFGQGTGELFF.

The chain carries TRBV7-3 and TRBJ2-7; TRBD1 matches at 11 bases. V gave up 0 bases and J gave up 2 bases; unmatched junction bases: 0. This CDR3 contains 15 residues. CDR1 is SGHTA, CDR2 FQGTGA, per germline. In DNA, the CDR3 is TGTGCCAGCAGCTTAACGGGACAGGGGGCCTACGAGCAGTACTTC. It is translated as CASSLTGQGAYEQYF.

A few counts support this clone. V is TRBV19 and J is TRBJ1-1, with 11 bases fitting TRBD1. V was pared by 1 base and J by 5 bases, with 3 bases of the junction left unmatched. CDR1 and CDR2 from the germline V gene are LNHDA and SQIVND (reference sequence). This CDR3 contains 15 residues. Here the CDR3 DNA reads TGTGCCAGTAGTATAGGAGGGACAGGGGGAACTGAAGCTTTCTTT. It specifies CASSIGGTGGTEAFF.

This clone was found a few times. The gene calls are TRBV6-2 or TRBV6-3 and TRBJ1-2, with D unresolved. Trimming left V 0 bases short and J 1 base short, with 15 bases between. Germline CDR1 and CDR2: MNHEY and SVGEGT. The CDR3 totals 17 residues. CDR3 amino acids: CASSYSTSLRSNYGYTF. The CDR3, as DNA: TGTGCCAGCAGTTACTCGACGAGTTTAAGGAGTAACTATGGCTACACCTTC.

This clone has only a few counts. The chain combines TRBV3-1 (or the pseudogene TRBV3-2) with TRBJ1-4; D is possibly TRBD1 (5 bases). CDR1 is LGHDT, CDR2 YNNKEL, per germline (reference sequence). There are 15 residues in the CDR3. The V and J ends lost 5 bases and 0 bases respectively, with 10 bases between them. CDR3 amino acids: CASSGVRATNEKLFF. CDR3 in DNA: TGTGCCAGCAGCGGAGTCAGGGCAACTAATGAAAAACTGTTTTTT.

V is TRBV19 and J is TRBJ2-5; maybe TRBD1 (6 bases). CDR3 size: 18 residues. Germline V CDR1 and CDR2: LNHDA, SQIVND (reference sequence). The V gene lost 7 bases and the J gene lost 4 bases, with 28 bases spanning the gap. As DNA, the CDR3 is TGTGCCAGTACTCCCCGACCAACAGGGCCCAGGGTAGGAGAGACCCAGTACTTC. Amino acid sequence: CASTPRPTGPRVGETQYF.

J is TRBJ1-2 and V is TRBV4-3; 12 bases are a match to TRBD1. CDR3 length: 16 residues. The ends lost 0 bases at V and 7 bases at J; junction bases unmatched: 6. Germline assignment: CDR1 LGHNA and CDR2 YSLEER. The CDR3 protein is CASSQEGQGAQGGYTF. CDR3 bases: TGCGCCAGCAGCCAAGAGGGACAGGGGGCGCAGGGTGGCTACACCTTC.

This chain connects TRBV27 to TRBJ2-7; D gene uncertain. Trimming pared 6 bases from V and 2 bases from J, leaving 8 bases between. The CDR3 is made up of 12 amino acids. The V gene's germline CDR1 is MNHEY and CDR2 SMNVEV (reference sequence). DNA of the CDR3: TGTGCCAGCAGAGAGGTTCCCTACGAGCAGTACTTC. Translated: CASREVPYEQYF.